These T cell receptor beta chains were read from a single sample in a study of spatial heterogeneity in lung cancer. Using its own MiXCR run on the 5' RACE reads, TCRdb lists one record per CDR3 protein. The sample yields approximately 40,000 distinct CDR3 sequences, about 13% seen once. Sequencing used PBMCs, obtained at surgery. The receptors originated from a male donor with early-stage non-small cell lung cancer. Both conserved end residues are part of each CDR3. Fields, in order: clone size, D gene, V gene, J gene, CDR3 length, CDR3 DNA, CDR3 protein. The D gene is left open where the match is weak. The size entry is marked missing in some rows and otherwise reads once, few, many or a size class.

abundance: many
d_gene: -
v_gene: TRBV10-3
j_gene: TRBJ1-4
len: 14
CDR3nt: TGTGCCATCAGTGACACAGGCAGTGAGGAAAAACTGTTTTTT
CDR3aa: CAISDTGSEEKLFF

abundance: -
d_gene: -
v_gene: TRBV24-1
j_gene: TRBJ1-2
len: 15
CDR3nt: TGTGCCACCAGTGATCCTCGAGCAGTTAACTATGGCTACACCTTC
CDR3aa: CATSDPRAVNYGYTF

abundance: -
d_gene: -
v_gene: TRBV5-4
j_gene: TRBJ2-2
len: 15
CDR3nt: TGTGCCAGCAGCTTGGAACTAGCCTCGACCGGGGAGCTGTTTTTT
CDR3aa: CASSLELASTGELFF

abundance: -
d_gene: -
v_gene: TRBV25-1
j_gene: TRBJ2-2
len: 18
CDR3nt: TGTGCCAGCAGTGAATTAAGCGGAACAAAAGGGGACACCGGGGAGCTGTTTTTT
CDR3aa: CASSELSGTKGDTGELFF

abundance: many
d_gene: TRBD1
v_gene: TRBV29-1
j_gene: TRBJ2-5
len: 13
CDR3nt: TGCAGCTTCCGGACAGGGGGCCAAGAGACCCAGTACTTC
CDR3aa: CSFRTGGQETQYF

abundance: -
d_gene: -
v_gene: TRBV5-1
j_gene: TRBJ1-2
len: 14
CDR3nt: TGCGCCAGCAGCTTGGGACCCGCTAACTATGGCTACACCTTC
CDR3aa: CASSLGPANYGYTF

abundance: few
d_gene: TRBD2
v_gene: TRBV4-3
j_gene: TRBJ2-7
len: 16
CDR3nt: TGCGCCAGCAGCCGAGGGCGCAGAGGACTAGCGCACGAGCAGTACTTC
CDR3aa: CASSRGRRGLAHEQYF

abundance: few
d_gene: TRBD2
v_gene: TRBV10-2
j_gene: TRBJ2-3
len: 15
CDR3nt: TGCGCCAGCAGGACAGCGGGAGGAGGGACAGATACGCAGTATTTT
CDR3aa: CASRTAGGGTDTQYF

abundance: many
d_gene: TRBD1
v_gene: TRBV6-1
j_gene: TRBJ2-2
len: 13
CDR3nt: TGTGCCAGCAGTGGGGACAGGGTCGGGGAGCTGTTTTTT
CDR3aa: CASSGDRVGELFF

abundance: -
d_gene: -
v_gene: TRBV5-6
j_gene: TRBJ1-2
len: 11
CDR3nt: TGTGCCAGCAGCTTGCAGGGCGGCTACACCTTC
CDR3aa: CASSLQGGYTF

abundance: many
d_gene: -
v_gene: TRBV14
j_gene: TRBJ1-2
len: 14
CDR3nt: TGTGCCAGCAGCCGTGGTTGGGCAGGGGATGGCTACACCTTC
CDR3aa: CASSRGWAGDGYTF

abundance: many
d_gene: -
v_gene: TRBV11-1
j_gene: TRBJ2-1
len: 15
CDR3nt: TGTGCCAGCAGCCCACCGACGGTAACCCCCAATGAGCAGTTCTTC
CDR3aa: CASSPPTVTPNEQFF

abundance: few
d_gene: -
v_gene: TRBV2
j_gene: TRBJ1-3
len: 14
CDR3nt: TGTGCCAGCAGTGAGTACAGCTCTGGAAACACCATATATTTT
CDR3aa: CASSEYSSGNTIYF

abundance: few
d_gene: -
v_gene: TRBV7-9
j_gene: TRBJ1-3
len: 13
CDR3nt: TGTGCCAGCAGCTTAGGTAACGGAAACACCATATATTTT
CDR3aa: CASSLGNGNTIYF

abundance: -
d_gene: TRBD2
v_gene: TRBV6-4
j_gene: TRBJ2-3
len: 15
CDR3nt: TGTGCCAGCAGGAGACTAGCGGGAGCACTAGATACGCAGTATTTT
CDR3aa: CASRRLAGALDTQYF

abundance: -
d_gene: TRBD1
v_gene: TRBV27
j_gene: TRBJ2-7
len: 13
CDR3nt: TGTGCCAGCAGCCGGACAGGAGGAGACGAGCAGTACTTC
CDR3aa: CASSRTGGDEQYF

abundance: -
d_gene: TRBD1
v_gene: TRBV30
j_gene: TRBJ1-5
len: 13
CDR3nt: TGTGCCTGGGACAGGGGGATGAATCAGCCCCAGCATTTT
CDR3aa: CAWDRGMNQPQHF

abundance: many
d_gene: -
v_gene: TRBV6-5
j_gene: TRBJ1-3
len: 13
CDR3nt: TGTGCCAGCAGTTACGGCTCTGGAAACACCATATATTTT
CDR3aa: CASSYGSGNTIYF

abundance: few
d_gene: TRBD2
v_gene: TRBV7-6
j_gene: TRBJ2-7
len: 14
CDR3nt: TGTGCCAGCAGCTTGACTAGCGGGAGCCACGAGCAGTACTTC
CDR3aa: CASSLTSGSHEQYF

abundance: many
d_gene: -
v_gene: TRBV6-2/TRBV6-3
j_gene: TRBJ1-1
len: 15
CDR3nt: TGTGCCAGCAGAGACCCGTCCGGAGGGGGCACTGAAGCTTTCTTT
CDR3aa: CASRDPSGGGTEAFF

abundance: few
d_gene: -
v_gene: TRBV19
j_gene: TRBJ1-5
len: 15
CDR3nt: TGTGCCAGCACCCCTGGACAGCTCCCCAATCAGCCCCAGCATTTT
CDR3aa: CASTPGQLPNQPQHF

abundance: few
d_gene: -
v_gene: TRBV20-1
j_gene: TRBJ1-2
len: 12
CDR3nt: TGCAGTGCTTCCCTTTTTAACTATGGCTACACCTTC
CDR3aa: CSASLFNYGYTF

abundance: many
d_gene: -
v_gene: TRBV28
j_gene: TRBJ2-6
len: 17
CDR3nt: TGTGCCAGCAGTGTCGAAAGGTTGGGGACTGGGGCCAACGTCCTGACTTTC
CDR3aa: CASSVERLGTGANVLTF

abundance: many
d_gene: -
v_gene: TRBV7-9
j_gene: TRBJ2-5
len: 11
CDR3nt: TGTGCCAGCAGCTTACAAGAGACCCAGTACTTC
CDR3aa: CASSLQETQYF

abundance: few
d_gene: TRBD2
v_gene: TRBV6-2/TRBV6-3
j_gene: TRBJ2-7
len: 16
CDR3nt: TGTGCCAGCAGTCCCGGGACTAGCGGGAGGAGATACGAGCAGTACTTC
CDR3aa: CASSPGTSGRRYEQYF

abundance: many
d_gene: -
v_gene: TRBV2
j_gene: TRBJ1-6
len: 12
CDR3nt: TGTGCCAGCAGTATTGGGACTTCACCCCTCCACTTT
CDR3aa: CASSIGTSPLHF

abundance: few
d_gene: -
v_gene: TRBV9
j_gene: TRBJ1-1
len: 13
CDR3nt: TGTGCCAGCAGCGAAATCTCGAACACTGAAGCTTTCTTT
CDR3aa: CASSEISNTEAFF

abundance: few
d_gene: -
v_gene: TRBV20-1
j_gene: TRBJ1-2
len: 12
CDR3nt: TGCAGTGCCAGCGAGGAAGAAGCCGGCTACACCTTC
CDR3aa: CSASEEEAGYTF